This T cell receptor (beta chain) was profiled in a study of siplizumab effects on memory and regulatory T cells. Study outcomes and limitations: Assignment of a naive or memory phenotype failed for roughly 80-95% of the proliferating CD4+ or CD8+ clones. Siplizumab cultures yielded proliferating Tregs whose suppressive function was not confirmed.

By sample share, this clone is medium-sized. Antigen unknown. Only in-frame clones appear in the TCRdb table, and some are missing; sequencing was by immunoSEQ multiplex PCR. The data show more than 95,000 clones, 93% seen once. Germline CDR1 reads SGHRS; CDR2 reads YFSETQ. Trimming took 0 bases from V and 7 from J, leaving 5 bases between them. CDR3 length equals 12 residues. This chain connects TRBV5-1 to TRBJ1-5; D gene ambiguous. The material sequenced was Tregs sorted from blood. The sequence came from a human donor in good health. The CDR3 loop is CASSLEGQPQHF. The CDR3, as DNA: TGCGCCAGCAGCTTGGAGGGACAGCCCCAGCATTTT.